Sequencing of this T cell receptor beta chain was carried out in a study of CD8 T cells in ankylosing spondylitis. Regarding the study as a whole: In ankylosing spondylitis patients, matched synovial fluid reportedly showed significant enrichment of disease-linked clones. Earlier literature documents some of the motif variants in reactive arthritis synovial fluid and blood. Within ankylosing spondylitis blood, a TCR beta motif made up of eight highly homologous variants appeared to be characteristic. In peripheral blood, disease-linked CD8+ clones occurred at relatively low frequencies.

MiXCR, run by TCRdb on the 5' RACE reads, gives a single entry per CDR3 protein. The data hold about 450,000 distinct CDR3 sequences, with roughly 26% observed a single time. This clonotype was recorded a few times. What it binds is unknown. Germline assignment: CDR1 SGHTA and CDR2 FQGNSA. This CDR3 has 14 residues. After removal of 3 bases from V and 5 bases from J, the junction contained 4 bases not matched to a gene. The chain links TRBV7-2 to TRBJ2-5; 9 nucleotides agree with TRBD2. The sample was blood, either unsorted or a sorted T cell fraction (not recorded which). The origin of this receptor is a male donor with ankylosing spondylitis. The CDR3 DNA sequence: TGTGCCAGCAGCTTCCTTAGCGGGAGTGAGACCCAGTACTTC. Encoded protein: CASSFLSGSETQYF. The whole variable domain, filled in from reference TRBV7-2 and TRBJ2-5, reads GAGVSQSPSNKVTEKGKDVELRCDPISGHTALYWYRQSLGQGLEFLIYFQGNSAPDKSGLPSDRFSAERTGGSVSTLTIQRTQQEDSAVYLCASSFLSGSETQYFGPGTRLLVL.